Included here is one T cell receptor (beta chain) sequence, with context. Its antigen is undetermined. The data derive from a study of T cell clones after liver transplantation. Across the study: Liver transplant recipients had immunosuppression withdrawal attempted within 2 years. Timepoints were pre-transplant, pre-withdrawal, and after withdrawal was completed or failed. Study-wide results and caveats: These preliminary findings come from unstandardized post-transplant sampling times.

Only in-frame clones appear in the TCRdb table, and some are missing; sequencing was by immunoSEQ multiplex PCR. The sample holds about 15,000 clones, more than 65% seen once. V lost 0 bases to trimming and J lost 4 bases; unmatched junction nucleotides: 6. CDR1 is SGHRS, CDR2 YFSETQ, per germline. The CDR3 is made up of 17 amino acids. The rearrangement links TRBV5-1 to TRBJ2-1; 11 bases are a match to TRBD1. Sequences were derived from CD8+ T cells from blood, sampled approximately 4 years after liver transplant. The TCR originated in a human patient who received a liver transplant. Some T cells may be transferred from the graft donor. The CDR3 region has the DNA TGCGCCAGCAGCTTGGCCCAGGGACAGGGGGATTACAATGAGCAGTTCTTC. This sequence encodes CASSLAQGQGDYNEQFF.